What follows is one T cell receptor beta chain and its context. The data were taken from a study of PD-1 blockade in mismatch repair-deficient tumors. Trimming pared 0 bases from V and 9 bases from J, leaving 18 bases between. CDR3 length: 15 amino acids. In germline, CDR1 is PRHDT, CDR2 FYEKMQ (reference sequence). This table comes from immunoSEQ multiplex PCR, and its TCRdb copy is limited to in-frame clones, with some not included. The top ten clones hold about 5.1% of a sample with around 100,000 clones, approximately 80% of them seen once. The J gene is TRBJ2-7, the V gene TRBV13, with no clear D. This receptor was identified in an adult with mismatch repair-deficient cancer. The sample consisted of peripheral blood, taken about 13 months after starting pembrolizumab. Written as DNA, the CDR3 is TGTGCCAGCAGCTTAGGGATCAAGCCGACATTGGGGCAGTACTTC. Its protein is CASSLGIKPTLGQYF.